The next 13 T cell receptor beta chains were all read from a single sample in a study of technical replicates of blood from several donors. Clones were sequenced by immunoSEQ multiplex PCR, and TCRdb holds only the in-frame ones, with some missing. The repertoire holds about 13,000 clones, with about 85% as singletons. Sequences were obtained from PBMCs. Source of these receptors: a human donor in good health.

The CDR3 is CASSPGALAQETQYF. For the CDR3, the DNA is TGTGCCAGCAGCCCCGGTGCACTAGCGCAAGAGACCCAGTACTTC. This chain joins TRBV7-7 and TRBJ2-5, with 7 bases that match TRBD2. The CDR3 contains 15 residues. Germline assignment: CDR1 SSHAT and CDR2 FNYEAQ (reference sequence). The J segment lost 2 bases and the V segment lost 5 bases, leaving 8 bases of the junction unmatched.

The CDR3 region is CASSKDSFSTDTQYF. The CDR3 DNA sequence: TGTGCCAGCAGTAAGGACAGTTTTTCCACAGATACGCAGTATTTT. The gene calls are TRBV7-3 and TRBJ2-3, with a possible D match to TRBD1 (6 bases). CDR1 is SGHTA, CDR2 FQGTGA, per germline. The CDR3 totals 15 residues. Deletions cut 6 bases from V and 2 bases from J, with 15 bases between.

The chain has TRBV10-3 and TRBJ2-3, with 7 nucleotides matching TRBD2. V lost 5 bases, J lost 3 bases, and 8 bases stayed unmatched. This CDR3 has 15 amino acids. Per the germline V gene, CDR1 is ENHRY and CDR2 is SYGVKD. CDR3 sequence (DNA): TGTGCCATCAGTAAGGAAGGACTAGAGACAGATACGCAGTATTTT. The encoded protein is CAISKEGLETDTQYF.

The chain carries TRBV11-2 and TRBJ2-2; D perhaps matches TRBD2 (6 bases). The ends were cut back, 4 bases at V and 4 bases at J, with 10 bases in the middle. This CDR3 region has 14 residues. Germline V gene lookup returns CDR1 SGHAT and CDR2 FQNNGV. CDR3 in DNA: TGTGCCAGCAGCTCGCAGGGAGGCACCGGGGAGCTGTTTTTT. Its protein is CASSSQGGTGELFF.

The rearrangement uses TRBV19 and TRBJ1-5; 9 bases are shared with TRBD1. J was trimmed by 8 bases and V by 5 bases; bases with no gene match: 10. Per germline, CDR1 LNHDA and CDR2 SQIVND (reference sequence). There are 15 residues in the CDR3. CDR3 loop: CASSPTGGPQKPQHF. The CDR3 region has the DNA TGTGCCAGTAGTCCCACAGGGGGCCCGCAGAAGCCCCAGCATTTT. The whole variable domain, filled in from reference TRBV19 and TRBJ1-5, reads DGGITQSPKYLFRKEGQNVTLSCEQNLNHDAMYWYRQDPGQGLRLIYYSQIVNDFQKGDIAEGYSVSREKKESFPLTVTSAQKNPTAFYLCASSPTGGPQKPQHFGDGTRLSIL.

The chain combines TRBV27 with TRBJ2-7, with a possible D match to TRBD2 (5 bases). Germline lookup yields CDR1 MNHEY and CDR2 SMNVEV (reference sequence). There are 12 residues in the CDR3. V lost 7 bases to trimming and J lost 7 bases, with 14 bases between them. The CDR3 DNA is TGTGCCAGCACCGAGCGGAGAGGGGAGCAGTACTTC. It encodes CASTERRGEQYF.

The chain couples TRBV7-6 to TRBJ2-1; TRBD2 is a possible D gene (5 bases). Germline lookup yields CDR1 SGHVS and CDR2 FNYEAQ. V lost 7 bases to trimming and J lost 8 bases, with 18 bases between them. The CDR3 runs to 14 residues. The CDR3 DNA sequence: TGTGCCAGCACCCCCGATTCCGCGGGCTATGAGCAGTTCTTC. It encodes CASTPDSAGYEQFF.

This clone was detected a few times. V is TRBV9 and J is TRBJ2-2; 11 nucleotides align to TRBD2. J was trimmed by 3 bases and V by 0 bases; bases with no gene match: 13. The CDR3 length is 20 residues. The V gene's germline CDR1 is SGDLS and CDR2 YYNGEE. This CDR3 is CASSVGLSGLAGGYTGELFF. DNA of the CDR3: TGTGCCAGCAGCGTAGGTCTGAGCGGGCTAGCGGGAGGATACACCGGGGAGCTGTTTTTT. The variable domain in full, completed from reference TRBV9 and TRBJ2-2, reads DSGVTQTPKHLITATGQRVTLRCSPRSGDLSVYWYQQSLDQGLQFLIQYYNGEERAKGNILERFSAQQFPDLHSELNLSSLELGDSALYFCASSVGLSGLAGGYTGELFFGEGSRLTVL.

CDR3 protein: CASSVEAELQAKNEQFF. In DNA, the CDR3 is TGTGCCAGCAGCGTAGAGGCAGAACTCCAGGCCAAGAATGAGCAGTTCTTC. The V call is TRBV9, the J call TRBJ2-1; D gene uncertain. Germline V CDR1 and CDR2: SGDLS, YYNGEE. This CDR3 is 17 amino acids long. Trimming shortened V by 0 bases and J by 7 bases, and 20 bases separated the two germline ends.

The V gene is TRBV4-1, the J gene TRBJ2-1, with 12 bases matching TRBD2. The length of the CDR3 is 15 residues. With V trimmed by 1 base and J by 7 bases, 2 bases remained unmatched. Germline values: CDR1 MGHRA, CDR2 YSYEKL. CDR3 residues: CASSQGLAGANEQFF. CDR3 nucleotides: TGCGCCAGCAGCCAAGGACTAGCGGGAGCGAATGAGCAGTTCTTC.

The rearrangement joins TRBV4-1 to TRBJ2-1; D remains ambiguous. The CDR3 runs to 14 residues. V lost 0 bases and J lost 8, with 11 bases in between. Germline V CDR1 and CDR2: MGHRA, YSYEKL. CDR3: CASSQDSVLYEQFF. In DNA form, the CDR3 reads TGCGCCAGCAGCCAAGATAGTGTACTATATGAGCAGTTCTTC.

The V and J genes are TRBV18 and TRBJ1-2; no firm D call. The ends were cut back, 3 bases at V and 7 bases at J, with 15 bases in the middle. Germline V gives CDR1 KGHSH, CDR2 LQKENI. The CDR3 has 14 residues. The CDR3 sequence: CASSPWAQDSGYTF. For the CDR3, the DNA is TGTGCCAGCTCACCCTGGGCCCAGGACTCTGGCTACACCTTC.

V gene TRBV5-1 combines with J gene TRBJ2-5; possible D gene TRBD2, 6 bases. CDR1 and CDR2 (germline): SGHRS, YFSETQ. The CDR3 has 14 residues. V was cut by 5 bases and J by 3 bases, with 14 bases left in between. The CDR3 DNA reads TGCGCCAGCAGACCGACTAGGGCGGAAGAGACCCAGTACTTC. Translation: CASRPTRAEETQYF.